This T cell receptor beta chain derives from a study of OX40 agonist ivuxolimab in advanced cancers. For the study at large: Every 2 weeks, patients received ivuxolimab intravenously, dosed at 0.01 to 10 mg/kg.

General study results and limits: Circulating CD4+ and CD8+ T cells showed clonal expansion by week 6 at 0.1 to 3.0 mg/kg.

Germline V gene data show CDR1 as SGHAT and CDR2 as FQNNGV. The ends were cut back, 2 bases at V and 0 bases at J, with 13 bases in the middle. This CDR3 is built from 16 residues. Some clones are missing from TCRdb's copy, which holds only in-frame ones; the method was immunoSEQ multiplex PCR. The sample lists around 68,000 clones, about 85% seen once, with roughly 17% in the top ten. In the case of this clone: Its matching antigen is unknown.

The clonotype comes from an adult with an advanced solid tumor such as melanoma, head and neck, liver or kidney cancer. J is TRBJ1-2 and V is TRBV11-2; a possible D gene is TRBD1 (6 bases). The sample here was CD4+ or CD8+ T cells sorted from blood, taken in a trial of the OX40 agonist ivuxolimab. The CDR3 bases are TGTGCCAGCAGCTTAAGGGGGTCAGAAACTAACTATGGCTACACCTTC. It specifies CASSLRGSETNYGYTF.